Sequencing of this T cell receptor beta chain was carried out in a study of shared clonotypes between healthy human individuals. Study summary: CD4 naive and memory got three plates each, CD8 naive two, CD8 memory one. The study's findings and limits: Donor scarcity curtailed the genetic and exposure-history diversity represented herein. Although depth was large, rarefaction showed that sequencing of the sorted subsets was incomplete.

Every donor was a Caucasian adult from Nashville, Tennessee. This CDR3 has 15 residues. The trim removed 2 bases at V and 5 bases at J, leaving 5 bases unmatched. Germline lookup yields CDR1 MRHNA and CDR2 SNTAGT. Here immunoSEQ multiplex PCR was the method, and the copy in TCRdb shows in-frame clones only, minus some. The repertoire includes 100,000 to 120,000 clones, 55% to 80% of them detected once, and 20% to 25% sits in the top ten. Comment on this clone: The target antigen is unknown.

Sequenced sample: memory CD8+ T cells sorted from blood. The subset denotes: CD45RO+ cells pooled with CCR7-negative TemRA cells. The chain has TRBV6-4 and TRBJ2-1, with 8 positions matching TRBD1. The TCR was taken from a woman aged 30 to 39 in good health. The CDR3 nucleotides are TGTGCCAGCAGTGACCAGGGGGCGGAACACAATGAGCAGTTCTTC. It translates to CASSDQGAEHNEQFF.